This T cell receptor (beta chain) came from a study of T cell clonotyping in hematopoietic cell transplantation. Study conclusions and caveats: At the given depth, recipient repertoires were over 97% de novo clonotypes. Graft donor and pretransplant recipient Inverse Simpson Index values predicted broader posttransplant TCR diversity.

J lost 2 bases, V lost 6 bases, and 7 bases had no gene match. This CDR3 contains 15 residues. The germline V gene has CDR1 MDHEN and CDR2 SYDVKM. This clone has only one observation. The target antigen is unknown. Time point defined: recipient sample about 28 days before transplant, after cytoreduction. The data were produced by immunoSEQ multiplex PCR, yet TCRdb's version contains in-frame clones alone and is incomplete. The sample gives 10,000 to 11,000 clones, roughly 87% of which show up once; around 14% is in the top ten. This TCR came from a woman between 50 and 59 years old with chronic myeloid leukemia. Some clones in this sample may be carry-over from other donors' samples. The sample in question was peripheral blood mononuclear cells, obtained before stem cell transplant. The chain combines TRBV28 with TRBJ1-5; 7 bases agree with TRBD1. The CDR3, as DNA: TGTGCCAGCAGATTCACAGGGGACCGCAATCAGCCCCAGCATTTT. Protein product: CASRFTGDRNQPQHF.